The table lists the clone carrying this T cell receptor beta chain with a count of one. The antigen is undetermined. This sample is drawn from a study of cytomegalovirus exposure and HLA in healthy donors. Study background: An earlier analysis identified more than 90 million unique TCR beta sequences in about 179 million T cells.

After removal of 5 bases from V and 2 bases from J, the junction contained 6 bases not matched to a gene. This CDR3 has 15 residues. Per germline, CDR1 SGHTA and CDR2 FQGNSA. PCR involved 60 Vbeta and 13 Jbeta primers. Method: immunoSEQ multiplex PCR; TCRdb's copy keeps in-frame clones and lacks some. Of 160,000 or so clones in the sample, 75% to 85% were seen once. Study-wide results and caveats: The study reported that TCR beta sequences accurately predicted HLA-A and HLA-B alleles in most subjects.

The receptor comes from a woman aged 18 to 35 in good health and CMV-seropositive. The rearrangement joins TRBV7-2 to TRBJ2-7; TRBD2 aligns across 10 bases. The sequencing sample was made of PBMCs. Written as DNA, the CDR3 is TGTGCCAGCAGCCGTGAAGCGGGGGGGCCCTACGAGCAGTACTTC. Its protein is CASSREAGGPYEQYF.